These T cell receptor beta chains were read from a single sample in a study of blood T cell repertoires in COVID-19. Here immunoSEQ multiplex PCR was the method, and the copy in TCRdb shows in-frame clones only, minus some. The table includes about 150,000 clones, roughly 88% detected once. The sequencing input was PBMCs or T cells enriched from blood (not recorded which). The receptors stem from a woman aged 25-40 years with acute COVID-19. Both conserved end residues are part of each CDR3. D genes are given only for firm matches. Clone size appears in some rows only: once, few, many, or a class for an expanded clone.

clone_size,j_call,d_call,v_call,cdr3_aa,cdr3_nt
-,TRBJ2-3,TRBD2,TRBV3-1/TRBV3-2,CASSQEGLAGVGTDTQYF,TGTGCCAGCAGCCAGGAGGGACTAGCGGGCGTCGGCACAGATACGCAGTATTTT
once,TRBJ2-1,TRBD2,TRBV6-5,CASSRLAGGNNEQFF,TGTGCCAGCAGTCGGCTAGCGGGAGGGAACAATGAGCAGTTCTTC
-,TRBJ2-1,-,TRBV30,CAWALRDRGGPKYNEQFF,TGTGCCTGGGCATTAAGGGATCGAGGCGGGCCGAAATACAATGAGCAGTTCTTC
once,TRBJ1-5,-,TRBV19,CASRKTGLNQPQHF,TGTGCCAGTAGGAAGACAGGCCTCAATCAGCCCCAGCATTTT
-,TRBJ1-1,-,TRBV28,CASSLVSGVTEAFF,TGTGCCAGCAGTTTAGTTTCAGGGGTCACTGAAGCTTTCTTT
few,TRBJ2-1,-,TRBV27,CASSFGTSRYNEQFF,TGTGCCAGCAGTTTTGGTACTAGCCGATACAATGAGCAGTTCTTC
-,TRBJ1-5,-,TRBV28,CASSRTGRWQPQHF,TGTGCCAGCAGCCGGACTGGCAGGTGGCAGCCCCAGCATTTT
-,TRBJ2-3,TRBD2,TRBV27,CASSLGRELIDTQYF,TGTGCCAGCAGTTTGGGGCGGGAGTTGATAGATACGCAGTATTTT
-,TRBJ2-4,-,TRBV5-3,CAIEDSQYF,TGTGCCATAGAGGACAGTCAGTACTTC
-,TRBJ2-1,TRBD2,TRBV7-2,CASSLNRLAGDEQFF,TGTGCCAGCAGCTTAAACCGACTAGCGGGAGATGAGCAGTTCTTC
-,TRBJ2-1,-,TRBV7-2,CASSLSLVRNEQFF,TGTGCCAGCAGCTTAAGCCTAGTGCGTAATGAGCAGTTCTTC
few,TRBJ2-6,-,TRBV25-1,CASSESEQATSGANVLTF,TGTGCCAGCAGTGAATCAGAACAGGCGACCTCTGGGGCCAACGTCCTGACTTTC
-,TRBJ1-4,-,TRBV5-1,CASSRIQGGREKLFF,TGCGCCAGCAGCCGAATACAGGGAGGGCGTGAAAAACTGTTTTTT
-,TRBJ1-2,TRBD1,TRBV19,CASTATGPSGYGYTF,TGTGCCAGTACCGCGACAGGGCCTTCGGGCTATGGCTACACCTTC